A selection of T cell receptor beta chains follows, all from one sample in a study of cytomegalovirus exposure and HLA in healthy donors. Assay: immunoSEQ multiplex PCR; the TCRdb copy retains only in-frame clones and omits some. The sample shows 150,000 to 200,000 clones, roughly 85% of them seen only once. The sequenced sample was PBMCs. All receptors derive from a woman aged 25 to 45 in good health and CMV-seropositive. The CDR3 runs from the conserved cysteine through the conserved F or W. A D gene is named only where the DNA matches it firmly. The size entry is marked missing in some rows and otherwise reads once, few, many or a size class.

cdr3_length	v_call	clone_size	d_call	j_call	cdr3_nt	cdr3_aa
14	TRBV5-6	few	.	TRBJ2-4	TGTGCCAGCAGCGTGGGGAGAGCCAAAAACATTCAGTACTTC	CASSVGRAKNIQYF
19	TRBV4-3	.	TRBD2	TRBJ2-3	TGCGCCAGCAGCCAAGATCTTAAACTAGCGGGTGGGGGCACAGATACGCAGTATTTT	CASSQDLKLAGGGTDTQYF
18	TRBV15	once	TRBD1	TRBJ1-5	TGTGCCACCAGCCGTACGCCCGGGACAGCGTTTAGCAATCAGCCCCAGCATTTT	CATSRTPGTAFSNQPQHF
19	TRBV18	.	TRBD1	TRBJ2-5	TGTGCCAGCTCACAGGGACAGGGGGCCACTTACTCGCAAGAAGAGACCCAGTACTTC	CASSQGQGATYSQEETQYF
14	TRBV29-1	.	.	TRBJ1-2	TGCAGCGTTGTGGGAGGGAGCAAAGACTATGGCTACACCTTC	CSVVGGSKDYGYTF
17	TRBV7-9	.	.	TRBJ1-4	TGTGCCAGCAGCTCCCTGGATACTGGACAGCAAGGGGAAAAACTGTTTTTT	CASSSLDTGQQGEKLFF
14	TRBV28	few	TRBD1	TRBJ2-7	TGTGCCAGCATCCTCCGGGACAGGGGGGACGAGCAGTACTTC	CASILRDRGDEQYF
16	TRBV5-1	.	TRBD1	TRBJ2-3	TGCGCCAGCAGCTTGGCTGGGGACAGGAGCTCAGATACGCAGTATTTT	CASSLAGDRSSDTQYF
16	TRBV7-8	once	TRBD1	TRBJ1-4	TGTGCCAGCAGCTGGAGGACAGGGGACTGGTATGAAAAACTGTTTTTT	CASSWRTGDWYEKLFF
14	TRBV7-7	once	TRBD1	TRBJ1-4	TGTGCCACCTCAACAGGGGGCGAAGGTGGAAAACTGTTTTTT	CATSTGGEGGKLFF
15	TRBV5-4	.	TRBD2	TRBJ2-1	TGTGCCAGCAGCGCAACTAGCGGTCGGGTCGGTGAGCAGTTCTTC	CASSATSGRVGEQFF
13	TRBV2	few	TRBD1	TRBJ2-2	TGTGCCAGCTGGACAGGGGGGACCGGGGAGCTGTTTTTT	CASWTGGTGELFF
15	TRBV5-1	.	.	TRBJ2-1	TGCGCCAGCAGCTTGGGAGCCATCAGACAGGAAAGTCAGTTCTTC	CASSLGAIRQESQFF
14	TRBV6-5	.	TRBD1	TRBJ1-1	TGTGCCAGCAGTCAAACCGGACAGGGAGGGCAGGCTTTCTTT	CASSQTGQGGQAFF
13	TRBV11-2	.	.	TRBJ1-1	TGTGCCAGCAGCTGGGAGGTTGGGACTGAAGCTTTCTTT	CASSWEVGTEAFF
14	TRBV5-6	.	TRBD1	TRBJ1-2	TGTGCCAGCAGCGATTGGGGGACAGGCTATGGCTACACCTTC	CASSDWGTGYGYTF
16	TRBV7-2	.	.	TRBJ2-3	TGTGCCAGCAGCTCTGGGGGGTATCCGGGCACAGATACGCAGTATTTT	CASSSGGYPGTDTQYF
14	TRBV10-2	.	.	TRBJ2-7	TGCGCCAGCAGTGAGCTAACAGCATCCTACGAGCAGTACTTC	CASSELTASYEQYF
15	TRBV27	few	.	TRBJ2-6	TGTGCCAGCAGTTTACTGCAGGCTGGGGCCAACGTCCTGACTTTC	CASSLLQAGANVLTF
16	TRBV5-6	.	TRBD2	TRBJ2-4	TGTGCCAGCAGCTTGTTCCGGGGGGGAGCCAAAAACATTCAGTACTTC	CASSLFRGGAKNIQYF
14	TRBV5-1	.	.	TRBJ2-7	TGCGCCAGCAGCCCTTACAGGAGCTCCTACGAGCAGTACTTC	CASSPYRSSYEQYF
10	TRBV20-1	.	.	TRBJ1-6	TGCAGTGCTTCGGACAGCGCCCTCCACTTT	CSASDSALHF
15	TRBV5-6	.	TRBD2	TRBJ2-7	TGTGCCAGCAGCGGGGACCAGCGGGACGACTACGAGCAGTACTTC	CASSGDQRDDYEQYF
12	TRBV7-2	.	.	TRBJ1-5	TGTGCCAGCAGCTTACGAGATCAGCCCCAGCATTTT	CASSLRDQPQHF
10	TRBV30	.	.	TRBJ1-1	TGCGCCGGGGGGTTTCCTGAAGCTTTCTTT	CAGGFPEAFF
13	TRBV5-6	.	.	TRBJ1-2	TGTGCCAGCAATCTAGGGAGATCTTATGGCTACACCTTC	CASNLGRSYGYTF
17	TRBV7-2	.	TRBD2	TRBJ2-1	TGTGCCAGCAGCATATGGGGAGGGGTGGAACTGGATAATGAGCAGTTCTTC	CASSIWGGVELDNEQFF
16	TRBV5-1	.	TRBD1	TRBJ2-3	TGCGCCAGCAGCGCCAAGACAGGGTTGGGCACAGATACGCAGTATTTT	CASSAKTGLGTDTQYF
17	TRBV10-1	few	.	TRBJ2-3	TGCGCCAGCAGTGAGGAGGTAGGTAGTTTTCGTCCAGATACGCAGTATTTT	CASSEEVGSFRPDTQYF
16	TRBV16	.	.	TRBJ1-5	TGTGCCAGCAGCGGCTCTTGGACACTCCACAATCAGCCCCAGCATTTT	CASSGSWTLHNQPQHF
13	TRBV1	once	.	TRBJ1-5	TGCACCATCATGACAGGGGTCAATCAGCCCCAGCATTTT	CTIMTGVNQPQHF